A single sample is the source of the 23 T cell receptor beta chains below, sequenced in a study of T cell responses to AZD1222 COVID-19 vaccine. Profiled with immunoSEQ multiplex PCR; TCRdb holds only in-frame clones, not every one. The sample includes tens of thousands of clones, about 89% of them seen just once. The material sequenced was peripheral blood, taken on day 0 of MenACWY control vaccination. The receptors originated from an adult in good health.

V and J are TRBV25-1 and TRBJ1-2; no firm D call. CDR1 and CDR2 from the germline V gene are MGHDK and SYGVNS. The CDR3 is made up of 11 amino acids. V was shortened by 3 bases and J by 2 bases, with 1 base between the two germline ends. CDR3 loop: CASSENYGYTF. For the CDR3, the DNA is TGTGCCAGCAGTGAGAACTATGGCTACACCTTC.

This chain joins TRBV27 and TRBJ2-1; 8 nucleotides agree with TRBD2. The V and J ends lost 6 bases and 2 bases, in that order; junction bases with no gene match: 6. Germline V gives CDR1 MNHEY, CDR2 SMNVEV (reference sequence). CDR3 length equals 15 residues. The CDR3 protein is CASSPVSGAYNEQFF. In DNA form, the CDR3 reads TGTGCCAGCAGCCCAGTTAGCGGGGCCTACAATGAGCAGTTCTTC.

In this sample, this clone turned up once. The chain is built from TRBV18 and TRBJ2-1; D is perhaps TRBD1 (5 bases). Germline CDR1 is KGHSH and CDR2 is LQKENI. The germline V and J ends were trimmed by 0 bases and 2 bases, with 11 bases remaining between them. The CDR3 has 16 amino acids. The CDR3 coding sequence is TGTGCCAGCTCACCACCGTCAGGGAAACCCTACAATGAGCAGTTCTTC. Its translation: CASSPPSGKPYNEQFF.

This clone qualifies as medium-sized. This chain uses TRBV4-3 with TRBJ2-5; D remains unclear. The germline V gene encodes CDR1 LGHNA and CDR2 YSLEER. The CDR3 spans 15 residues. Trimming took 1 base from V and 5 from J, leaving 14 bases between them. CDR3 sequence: CASSQGGGVQETQYF. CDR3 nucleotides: TGCGCCAGCAGCCAAGGAGGTGGTGTCCAGGAGACCCAGTACTTC.

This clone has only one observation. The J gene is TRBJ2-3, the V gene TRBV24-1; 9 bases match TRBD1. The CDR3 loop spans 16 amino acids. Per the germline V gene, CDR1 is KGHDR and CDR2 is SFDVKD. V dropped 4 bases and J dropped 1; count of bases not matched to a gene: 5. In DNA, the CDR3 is TGTGCCACCAGTGACTGGACAGGGGATGGCACAGATACGCAGTATTTT. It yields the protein CATSDWTGDGTDTQYF.

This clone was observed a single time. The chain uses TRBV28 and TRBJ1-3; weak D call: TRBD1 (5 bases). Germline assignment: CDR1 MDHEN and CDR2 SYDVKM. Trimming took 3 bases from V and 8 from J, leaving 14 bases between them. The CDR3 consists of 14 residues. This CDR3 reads CASSFGGVTYTIYF. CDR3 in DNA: TGTGCCAGCAGTTTCGGGGGGGTTACGTACACCATATATTTT. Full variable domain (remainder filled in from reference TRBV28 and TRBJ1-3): DVKVTQSSRYLVKRTGEKVFLECVQDMDHENMFWYRQDPGLGLRLIYFSYDVKMKEKGDIPEGYSVSREKKERFSLILESASTNQTSMYLCASSFGGVTYTIYFGEGSWLTVV.

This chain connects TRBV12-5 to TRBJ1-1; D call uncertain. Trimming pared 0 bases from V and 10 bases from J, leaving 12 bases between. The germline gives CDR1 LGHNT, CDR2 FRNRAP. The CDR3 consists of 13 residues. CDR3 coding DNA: TGTGCTAGTGGTTTGGTATCGGCCCACGGAGCTTTCTTT. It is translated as CASGLVSAHGAFF.

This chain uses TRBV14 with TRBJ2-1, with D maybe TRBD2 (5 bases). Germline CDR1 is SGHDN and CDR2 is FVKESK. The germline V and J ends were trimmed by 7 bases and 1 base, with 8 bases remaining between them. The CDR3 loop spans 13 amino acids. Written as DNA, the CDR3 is TGTGCCAGCACCCTAGCTTCCTACAATGAGCAGTTCTTC. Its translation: CASTLASYNEQFF.

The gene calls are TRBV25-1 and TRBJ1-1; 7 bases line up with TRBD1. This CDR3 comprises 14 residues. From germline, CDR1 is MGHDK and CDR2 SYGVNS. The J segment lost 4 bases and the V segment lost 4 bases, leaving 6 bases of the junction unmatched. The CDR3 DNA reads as TGTGCCAGCAGTGTAGGGGGCGTCGGCACTGAAGCTTTCTTT. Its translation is CASSVGGVGTEAFF.

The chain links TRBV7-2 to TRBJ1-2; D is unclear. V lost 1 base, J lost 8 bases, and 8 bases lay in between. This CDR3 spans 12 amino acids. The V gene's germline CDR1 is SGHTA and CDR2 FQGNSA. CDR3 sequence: CASSLELGGYTF. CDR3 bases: TGTGCCAGCAGCTTAGAGTTGGGAGGCTACACCTTC.

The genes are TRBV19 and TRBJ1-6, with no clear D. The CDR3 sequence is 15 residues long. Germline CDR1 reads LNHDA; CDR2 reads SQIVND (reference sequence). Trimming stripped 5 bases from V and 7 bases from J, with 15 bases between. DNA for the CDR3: TGTGCCAGTAGTCTCTCCGGACTTCTGAATTCACCCCTCCACTTT. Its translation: CASSLSGLLNSPLHF. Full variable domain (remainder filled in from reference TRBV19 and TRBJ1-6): DGGITQSPKYLFRKEGQNVTLSCEQNLNHDAMYWYRQDPGQGLRLIYYSQIVNDFQKGDIAEGYSVSREKKESFPLTVTSAQKNPTAFYLCASSLSGLLNSPLHFGNGTRLTVT.

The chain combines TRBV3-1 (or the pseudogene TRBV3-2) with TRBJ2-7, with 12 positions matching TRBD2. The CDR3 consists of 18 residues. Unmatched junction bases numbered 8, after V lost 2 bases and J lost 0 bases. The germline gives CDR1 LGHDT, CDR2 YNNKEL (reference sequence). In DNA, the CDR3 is TGTGCCAGCAGCCAAAGACTAGCGGGAGAGTCGAGCTCCTACGAGCAGTACTTC. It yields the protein CASSQRLAGESSSYEQYF.

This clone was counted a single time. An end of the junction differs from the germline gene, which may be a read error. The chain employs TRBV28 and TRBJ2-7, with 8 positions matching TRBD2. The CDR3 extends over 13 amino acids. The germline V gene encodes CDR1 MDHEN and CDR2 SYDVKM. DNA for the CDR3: TGTGCCAGCGGTTTAGCGGGGATCTACGAGCAGTACTTC. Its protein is CASGLAGIYEQYF.

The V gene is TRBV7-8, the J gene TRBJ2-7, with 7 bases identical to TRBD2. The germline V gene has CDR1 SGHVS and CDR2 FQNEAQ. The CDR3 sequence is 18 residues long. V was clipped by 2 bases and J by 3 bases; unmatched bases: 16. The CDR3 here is CASSLIGSSGQNHYEQYF. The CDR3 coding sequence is TGTGCCAGCAGCTTAATTGGTAGTAGCGGGCAAAACCACTACGAGCAGTACTTC.

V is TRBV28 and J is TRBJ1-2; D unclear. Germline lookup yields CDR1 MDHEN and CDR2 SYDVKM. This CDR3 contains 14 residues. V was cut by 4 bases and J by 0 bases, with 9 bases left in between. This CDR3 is CASSWAAANYGYTF. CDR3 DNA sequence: TGTGCCAGCAGTTGGGCCGCCGCTAACTATGGCTACACCTTC.

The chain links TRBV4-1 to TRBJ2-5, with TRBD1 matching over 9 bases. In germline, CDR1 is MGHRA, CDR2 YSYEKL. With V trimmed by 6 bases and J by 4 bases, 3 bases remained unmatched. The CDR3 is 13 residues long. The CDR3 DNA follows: TGCGCCAGCAGTCGGACAGGGGCAGAGACCCAGTACTTC. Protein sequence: CASSRTGAETQYF.

CDR3 nucleotide sequence: TGTGCCAGCAGCCCCCCTGGGACAGGGGCCTACGAGCAGTACTTC. Residues: CASSPPGTGAYEQYF. V is TRBV11-1 and J is TRBJ2-7, with 10 bases lining up with TRBD1. The trim removed 5 bases at V and 2 bases at J, leaving 6 bases unmatched. Germline assignment: CDR1 SGHAT and CDR2 FQDESV (reference sequence). This CDR3 contains 15 residues.

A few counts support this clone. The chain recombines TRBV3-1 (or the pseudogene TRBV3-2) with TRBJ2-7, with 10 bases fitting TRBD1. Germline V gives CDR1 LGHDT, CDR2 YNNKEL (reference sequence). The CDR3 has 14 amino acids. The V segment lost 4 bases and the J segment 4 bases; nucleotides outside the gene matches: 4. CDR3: CASSLGTGEYEQYF. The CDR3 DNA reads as TGTGCCAGCAGCCTAGGGACAGGGGAATACGAGCAGTACTTC.

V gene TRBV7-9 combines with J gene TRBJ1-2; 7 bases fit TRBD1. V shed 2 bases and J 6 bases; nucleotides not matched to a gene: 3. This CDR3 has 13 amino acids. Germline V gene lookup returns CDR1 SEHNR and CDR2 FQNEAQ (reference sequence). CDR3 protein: CASSLRGTDGYTF. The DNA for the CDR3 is TGTGCCAGCAGCTTACGAGGGACAGATGGCTACACCTTC.

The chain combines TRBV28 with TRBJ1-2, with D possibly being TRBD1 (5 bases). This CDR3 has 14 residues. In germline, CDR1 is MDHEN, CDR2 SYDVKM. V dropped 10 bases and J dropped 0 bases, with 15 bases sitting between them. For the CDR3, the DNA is TGTGCCACTCACCGACAGTCCTCTAACTATGGCTACACCTTC. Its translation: CATHRQSSNYGYTF.

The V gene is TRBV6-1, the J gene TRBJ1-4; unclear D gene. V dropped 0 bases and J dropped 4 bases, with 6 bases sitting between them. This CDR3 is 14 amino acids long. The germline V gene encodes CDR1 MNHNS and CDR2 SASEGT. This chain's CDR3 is CASSEAGFNEKLFF. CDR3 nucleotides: TGTGCCAGCAGTGAAGCGGGGTTTAATGAAAAACTGTTTTTT.

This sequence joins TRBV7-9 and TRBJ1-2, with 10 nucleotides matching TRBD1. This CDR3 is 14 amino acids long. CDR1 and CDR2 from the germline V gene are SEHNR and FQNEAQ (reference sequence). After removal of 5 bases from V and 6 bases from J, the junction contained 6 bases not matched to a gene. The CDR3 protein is CASSLYGTGDGYTF. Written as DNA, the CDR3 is TGTGCCAGCAGCCTTTATGGGACAGGGGATGGCTACACCTTC.

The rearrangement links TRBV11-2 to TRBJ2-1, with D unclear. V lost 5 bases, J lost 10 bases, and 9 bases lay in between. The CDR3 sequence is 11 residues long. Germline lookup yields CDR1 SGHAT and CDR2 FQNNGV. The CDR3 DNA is TGTGCCAGCAGCCAGTCGTTCGAGCAGTTCTTC. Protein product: CASSQSFEQFF.